This T cell receptor beta chain was profiled in a study of human T cells and chemical hapten exposure. Study at large: Donors were sensitized with 2% DPC on the upper inner arm.

Time point given: patch test 2, 6 weeks after DPC sensitization. Treatment specified: therapeutic diphenylcyclopropenone sensitization with weekly scalp DPC. Sequencing started from total RNA isolated from unfractionated whole blood. The library gave individual cDNA molecules unique molecular identifiers. TCRdb called the RACE reads again in MiXCR, with one record for every CDR3 protein. The sample records 95,000 or so distinct CDR3 sequences, about an eighth being singletons. Findings and limits, study-wide: Counts of expanded TCRs (at PT1) showed a positive correlation with patch test score.

CDR1 and CDR2 (germline): MNHEY, SMNVEV (reference sequence). The CDR3 loop spans 15 amino acids. The V segment lost 5 bases and the J segment 10 bases; nucleotides outside the gene matches: 8. This clonotype was detected ten times or more. Its antigen is unidentified. This specimen was whole blood, taken in connection with sensitization to the hapten diphenylcyclopropenone (DPC). This TCR derives from a woman between 40 and 55 years old with alopecia areata. Some clones in this sample may be carry-over from other donors' samples. This chain links TRBV27 with TRBJ2-1, with 13 bases lining up with TRBD2. The CDR3 coding sequence is TGTGCCAGCAGTCCCACTAGCGGGAGGGCCAGGGAGCAGTTCTTC. This gives the protein CASSPTSGRAREQFF.